This T cell receptor beta chain was observed in a study of response to subunit inactivated influenza vaccine. TCRdb used MiXCR to reprocess the RT-PCR reads, holding one entry per CDR3 protein. The data show just under 550,000 distinct CDR3 sequences, with under 30% seen just once and about 2.8% held by the top ten. The V and J ends lost 2 bases and 0 bases respectively, with 6 bases between them. CDR3 size: 13 residues. Germline V gene lookup returns CDR1 GTSNPN and CDR2 SVGIG (reference sequence). This clonotype was seen a handful of times. The same sample was also studied in work on T cells expressing NK-cell markers. That work contributes: With UMIs, 5'RACE template switching was used to make TCR beta cDNA. Sorting in several experiments was restricted by an anti-gamma-delta TCR antibody to alpha-beta TCR T cells. Dominant NKG2C+ clonotype frequencies of roughly 1.0-8% of CD8+ T cells were measured in over five donors. Topping the CD3+CD56-NKG2C+ fraction as well were these clonotypes, in a handful of donors. Questions lingered over whether expanded NKG2C+ T cell clones were HCMV-specific.

The material was CD4+ T cells sorted from PBMCs, obtained approximately 12 days after vaccination. The sequence came from a man aged 50 to 60 who received an inactivated influenza vaccine. The genes are TRBV30 and TRBJ2-3; D is uncertain. The CDR3 bases are TGTGCCTGGAGTAGATCGAGCACAGATACGCAGTATTTT. Translating gives CAWSRSSTDTQYF.